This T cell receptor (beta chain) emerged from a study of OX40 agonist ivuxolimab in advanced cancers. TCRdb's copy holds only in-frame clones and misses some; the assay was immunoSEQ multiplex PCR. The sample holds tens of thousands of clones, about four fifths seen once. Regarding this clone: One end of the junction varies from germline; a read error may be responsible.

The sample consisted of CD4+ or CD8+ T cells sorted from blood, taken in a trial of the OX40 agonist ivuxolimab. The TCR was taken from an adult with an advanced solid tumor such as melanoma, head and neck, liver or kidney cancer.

The CDR3 nucleotides are TGTGCCACCAGACTAGACCTCTCCTACGGGCAGTACTTC. Its translation: CATRLDLSYGQYF. This chain connects TRBV2 to TRBJ2-7, with a weak D call TRBD2 (6 bases). CDR3 length: 13 amino acids. Germline assignment: CDR1 SNHLY and CDR2 FYNNEI.